The present entry profiles one T cell receptor (beta chain) with its context. Its antigen is still unknown. This entry belongs to a study of T-cell memory formation after mild COVID-19. Study information: Largely, the TCR clusters proved donor specific. The study, taken as a whole, reports: Certain responding clones were present in pre-infection memory, suggesting participation of cross-reactive memory. The study found balanced CD4/CD8 in clones contracting day 15 to 85 and a CD4+ lean in later expanders. CD4+ contracting clones were mainly CM and EM; CD8+ ones, EMRA.

Germline V gives CDR1 SEHNR, CDR2 FQNEAQ (reference sequence). Trimming removed 0 bases from V and 4 bases from J, with 6 bases in between. The CDR3 extends over 13 amino acids. TCRdb itself ran the 5' RACE reads through MiXCR, one entry per CDR3 protein. This table has more than 450,000 distinct CDR3 sequences, about a sixth appearing once. The source is an adult woman who had mild COVID-19 (a few samples of this study predate the infection). Cell type and time point are not known. The chain links TRBV7-9 to TRBJ2-5; D may be TRBD1 (6 bases). What was sequenced was PBMCs or a T cell subset sorted from them (not recorded which). CDR3 sequence: CASSLATGETQYF. The CDR3 nucleotides read TGTGCCAGCAGCTTAGCGACAGGAGAGACCCAGTACTTC.